The 15 T cell receptor beta chains below come from one sample, sequenced in a study of blood T cell repertoires in COVID-19. Data came from immunoSEQ multiplex PCR; TCRdb stores just in-frame clones and leaves some out. Here the sample spans about 160,000 clones, 85% being singletons. Sequenced: peripheral blood. The receptors were sampled from a human donor with acute or convalescent COVID-19. The donor label of this sample is uncertain.

The chain joins TRBV5-1 to TRBJ2-7, with D uncertain. The CDR3 spans 12 residues. CDR1 is SGHRS and CDR2 is YFSETQ in the germline V gene. V was trimmed by 4 bases and J by 1 base, leaving 6 bases between them. The CDR3 DNA reads as TGCGCCAGCAGCACACCTTCCTACGAGCAGTACTTC. Its protein product is CASSTPSYEQYF.

V is TRBV28 and J is TRBJ1-3, with 9 nucleotides matching TRBD1. Germline CDR1 is MDHEN and CDR2 is SYDVKM. This CDR3 has 17 residues. V gave up 6 bases and J gave up 4 bases; unmatched junction bases: 13. CDR3 region: CASSLPGTGSSGNTIYF. Here the CDR3 DNA reads TGTGCCAGCAGCCTACCCGGGACAGGGAGTTCCGGAAACACCATATATTTT.

The chain employs TRBV27 and TRBJ2-7; 7 positions agree with TRBD1. Germline lookup yields CDR1 MNHEY and CDR2 SMNVEV (reference sequence). V dropped 6 bases and J dropped 2; count of bases not matched to a gene: 19. The CDR3 is 18 residues long. The chain's CDR3 is CASRRHRGGYGGTYEQYF. In nucleotides, the CDR3 is TGTGCCAGCAGGCGCCACAGGGGCGGTTACGGAGGAACCTACGAGCAGTACTTC.

The CDR3 DNA is TGTGCCAGCTGCTCGACAAAAGGGGGTAAGCAGTACTTC. It yields the protein CASCSTKGGKQYF. The gene calls are TRBV6-5 and TRBJ2-7; TRBD1 might be the D (6 bases). With 8 bases removed from V and 8 bases from J, the gap between germline ends came to 19 bases. The CDR3 contains 13 residues. Germline CDR1 reads MNHEY; CDR2 reads SVGAGI.

In its sample, this clone was seen once. The CDR3 DNA reads TGCGCCAGCAGTATCGACAGGGCTCCCTCCCCACACGAGCAGTACTTC. It specifies CASSIDRAPSPHEQYF. The chain combines TRBV10-1 with TRBJ2-7; 7 bases agree with TRBD1. CDR1 is WNHNN, CDR2 SYGVQD, per germline (reference sequence). The trim removed 5 bases at V and 5 bases at J, leaving 15 bases unmatched. The CDR3 is 16 residues long.

The chain recombines TRBV3-1 (or the pseudogene TRBV3-2) with TRBJ1-6, with TRBD1 matching over 7 bases. V lost 2 bases to trimming and J lost 7 bases; unmatched junction nucleotides: 5. The CDR3 totals 15 residues. The germline V gene encodes CDR1 LGHDT and CDR2 YNNKEL (reference sequence). The CDR3 sequence is CASSQFTGANSPLHF. As DNA, the CDR3 is TGTGCCAGCAGCCAATTTACAGGGGCCAATTCACCCCTCCACTTT.

This chain links TRBV7-9 with TRBJ1-2, with 7 nucleotides matching TRBD1. The CDR3 length is 15 residues. V lost 7 bases, J lost 4 bases, and 12 bases stayed unmatched. The germline gives CDR1 SEHNR, CDR2 FQNEAQ (reference sequence). This CDR3 reads CASTNRGTGVYGYTF. Here the CDR3 DNA reads TGTGCCAGCACGAATCGAGGTACAGGGGTCTATGGCTACACCTTC.

This clone was detected once. The chain carries TRBV10-1 and TRBJ2-3; D possibly corresponds to TRBD1 (5 bases). Germline V gives CDR1 WNHNN, CDR2 SYGVQD (reference sequence). The CDR3 runs to 12 residues. V was clipped by 8 bases and J by 5 bases, with 11 bases between them. The CDR3 loop reads CASLPRGDTQYF. The CDR3 nucleotides read TGCGCCAGCTTGCCTAGGGGAGATACGCAGTATTTT.

J is TRBJ2-5 and V is TRBV7-2; D is unresolved. The germline gives CDR1 SGHTA, CDR2 FQGNSA. V was clipped by 1 base and J by 0 bases, with 9 bases between them. CDR3 length equals 15 residues. CDR3 nucleotides: TGTGCCAGCAGCTTAGGGCGAGCGTACCAAGAGACCCAGTACTTC. It translates to CASSLGRAYQETQYF.

The genes are TRBV9 and TRBJ2-3; D is ambiguous. Per the germline V gene, CDR1 is SGDLS and CDR2 is YYNGEE. This CDR3 is 18 amino acids long. The ends were cut back, 3 bases at V and 0 bases at J, with 20 bases in the middle. CDR3 DNA sequence: TGTGCCAGCAGCGACCCGACGAGGTGGGTCGGGAGCACAGATACGCAGTATTTT. Translating gives CASSDPTRWVGSTDTQYF.

The rearrangement joins TRBV5-6 to TRBJ1-6, with TRBD1 as a possible D gene (6 bases). Germline lookup yields CDR1 SGHDT and CDR2 YYEEEE. Trimming shortened V by 3 bases and J by 6 bases, and 10 bases separated the two germline ends. This CDR3 spans 14 amino acids. In nucleotides, the CDR3 is TGTGCCAGCAGCTCTGGACAGATTAATTCACCCCTCCACTTT. Translating it yields CASSSGQINSPLHF.

This chain's CDR3 is CASSRGPGAYGYTF. CDR3 nucleotide sequence: TGTGCCAGCAGTCGCGGGCCCGGCGCCTATGGCTACACCTTC. The chain has TRBV6-5 and TRBJ1-2; D is undetermined. CDR1 is MNHEY and CDR2 is SVGAGI in the germline V gene. V gave up 5 bases and J gave up 4 bases, with 14 bases separating them. There are 14 residues in the CDR3.

This chain links TRBV9 with TRBJ2-2; 7 nucleotides align to TRBD1. CDR1 SGDLS and CDR2 YYNGEE come from the germline V gene. The CDR3 sequence is 16 residues long. V was pared by 3 bases and J by 1 base, with 6 bases of the junction left unmatched. The CDR3 DNA sequence: TGTGCCAGCAGCGCACGGAGACAGGGGAACACCGGGGAGCTGTTTTTT. Translating gives CASSARRQGNTGELFF.

The chain couples TRBV28 to TRBJ1-3, with unresolved D. V was cut by 6 bases and J by 0 bases, with 12 bases left in between. Germline CDR1 is MDHEN and CDR2 is SYDVKM. CDR3 length: 15 residues. The CDR3 spells CASSRDTNSGNTIYF. CDR3 DNA sequence: TGTGCCAGCAGCCGAGACACCAACTCTGGAAACACCATATATTTT.

V gene TRBV6-1 combines with J gene TRBJ1-6; 9 bases are a match to TRBD1. The germline CDR1 and CDR2 sequences are MNHNS and SASEGT. V was clipped by 2 bases and J by 6 bases; unmatched bases: 5. The CDR3 is 16 residues long. The DNA of the CDR3 is TGTGCCAGCAGTGAACCTACAGGGGGCTTTAATTCACCCCTCCACTTT. This sequence encodes CASSEPTGGFNSPLHF.